This T cell receptor (beta chain) was recorded in a study of T cell responses to AZD1222 COVID-19 vaccine. Study findings and constraints: Dominant CD4 TCR responses targeted spike regions 160-218 and 743-854. Mostly white British, mostly female donors; authors suggested clonal diversity may be underestimated. All repertoire sampling was performed exclusively after the peak T cell response.

Some clones are missing from TCRdb's copy, which holds only in-frame ones; the method was immunoSEQ multiplex PCR. The table records about 120,000 clones, 70% to 90% of them present only once. The length of the CDR3 is 14 residues. The V and J ends lost 6 bases and 5 bases, in that order; junction bases with no gene match: 4. Germline V gene lookup returns CDR1 MRHNA and CDR2 SNTAGT. Points on this clone: Antigen unknown.

The J gene is TRBJ1-6, the V gene TRBV6-4; 7 bases fit TRBD1. Sequenced material: peripheral blood, taken on day 0 of MenACWY control vaccination. This receptor was identified in an adult in good health. The CDR3 loop reads CASSTGTDNSPLHF. CDR3 nucleotides: TGTGCCAGCAGCACCGGGACAGATAATTCACCCCTCCACTTT.